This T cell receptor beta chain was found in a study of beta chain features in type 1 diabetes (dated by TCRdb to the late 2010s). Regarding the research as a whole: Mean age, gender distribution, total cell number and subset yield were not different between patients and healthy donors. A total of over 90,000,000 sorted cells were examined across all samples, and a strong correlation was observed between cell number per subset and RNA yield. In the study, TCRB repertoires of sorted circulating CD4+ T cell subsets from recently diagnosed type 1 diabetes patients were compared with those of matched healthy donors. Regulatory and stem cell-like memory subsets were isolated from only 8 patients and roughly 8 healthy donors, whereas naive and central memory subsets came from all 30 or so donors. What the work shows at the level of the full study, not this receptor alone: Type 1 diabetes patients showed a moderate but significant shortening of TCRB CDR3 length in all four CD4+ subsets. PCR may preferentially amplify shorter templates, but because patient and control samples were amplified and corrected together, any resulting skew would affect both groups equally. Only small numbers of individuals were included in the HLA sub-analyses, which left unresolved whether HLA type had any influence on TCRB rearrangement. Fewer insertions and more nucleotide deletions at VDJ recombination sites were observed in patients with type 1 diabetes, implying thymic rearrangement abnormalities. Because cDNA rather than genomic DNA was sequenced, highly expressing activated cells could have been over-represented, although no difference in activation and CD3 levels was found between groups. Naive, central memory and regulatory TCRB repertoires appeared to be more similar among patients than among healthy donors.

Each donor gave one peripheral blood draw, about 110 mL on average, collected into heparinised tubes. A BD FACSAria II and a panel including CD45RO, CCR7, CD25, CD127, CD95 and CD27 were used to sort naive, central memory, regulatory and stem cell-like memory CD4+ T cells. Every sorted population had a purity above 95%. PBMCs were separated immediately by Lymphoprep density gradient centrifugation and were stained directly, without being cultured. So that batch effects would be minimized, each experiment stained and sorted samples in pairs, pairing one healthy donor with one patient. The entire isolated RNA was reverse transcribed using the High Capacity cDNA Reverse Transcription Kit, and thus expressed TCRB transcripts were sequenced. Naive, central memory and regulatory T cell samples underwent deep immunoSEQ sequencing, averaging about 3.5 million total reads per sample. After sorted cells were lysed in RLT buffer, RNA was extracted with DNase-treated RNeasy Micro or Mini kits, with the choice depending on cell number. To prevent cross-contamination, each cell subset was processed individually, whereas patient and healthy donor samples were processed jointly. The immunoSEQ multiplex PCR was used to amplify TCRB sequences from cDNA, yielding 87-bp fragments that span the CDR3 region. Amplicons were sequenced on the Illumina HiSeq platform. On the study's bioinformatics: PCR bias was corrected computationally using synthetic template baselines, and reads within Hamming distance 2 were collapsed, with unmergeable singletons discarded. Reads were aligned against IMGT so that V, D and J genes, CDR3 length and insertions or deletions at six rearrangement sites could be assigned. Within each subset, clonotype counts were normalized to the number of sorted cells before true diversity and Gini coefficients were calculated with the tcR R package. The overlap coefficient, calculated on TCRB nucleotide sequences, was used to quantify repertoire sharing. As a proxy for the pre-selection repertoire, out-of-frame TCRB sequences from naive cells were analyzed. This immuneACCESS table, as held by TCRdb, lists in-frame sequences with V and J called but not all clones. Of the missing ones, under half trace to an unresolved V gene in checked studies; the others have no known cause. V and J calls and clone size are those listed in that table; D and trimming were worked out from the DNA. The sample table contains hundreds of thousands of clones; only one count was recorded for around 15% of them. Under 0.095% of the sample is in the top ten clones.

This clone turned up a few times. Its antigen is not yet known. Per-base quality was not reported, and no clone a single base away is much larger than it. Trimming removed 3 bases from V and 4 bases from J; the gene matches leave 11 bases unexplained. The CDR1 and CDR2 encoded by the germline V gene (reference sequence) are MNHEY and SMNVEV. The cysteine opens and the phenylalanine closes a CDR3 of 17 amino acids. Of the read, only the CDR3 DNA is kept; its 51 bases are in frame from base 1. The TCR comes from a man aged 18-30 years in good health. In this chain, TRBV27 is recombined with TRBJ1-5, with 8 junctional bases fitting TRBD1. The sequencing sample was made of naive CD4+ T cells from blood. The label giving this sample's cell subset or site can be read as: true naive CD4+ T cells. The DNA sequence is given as TGTGCCAGCAGTTTCCAGGGGGCATTGTTTAGTAATCAGCCCCAGCATTTT. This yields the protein CASSFQGALFSNQPQHF.